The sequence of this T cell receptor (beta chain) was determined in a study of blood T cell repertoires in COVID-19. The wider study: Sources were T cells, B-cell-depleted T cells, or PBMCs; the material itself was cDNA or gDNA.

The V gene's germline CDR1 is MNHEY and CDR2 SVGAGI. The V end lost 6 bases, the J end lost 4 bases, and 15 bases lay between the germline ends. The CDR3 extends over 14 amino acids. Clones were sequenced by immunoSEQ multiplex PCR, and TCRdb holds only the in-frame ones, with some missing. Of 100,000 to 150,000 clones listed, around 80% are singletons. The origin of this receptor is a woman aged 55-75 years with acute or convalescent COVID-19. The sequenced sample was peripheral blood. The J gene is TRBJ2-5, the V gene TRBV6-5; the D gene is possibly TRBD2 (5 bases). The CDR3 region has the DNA TGTGCCAGCAGGGACTTTCTAAAGTTAGAGACCCAGTACTTC. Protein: CASRDFLKLETQYF.